The 13 T cell receptor beta chains below all came from one sample that was sequenced in a study of CD8+CD57+ T cells in acquired aplastic anemia. Sequenced patients had shown CD8+CD57+ cell expansion by flow cytometry. Genomic DNA constituted the template upon which TCR beta VDJ and CDR3 profiling was performed. One entry per CDR3 protein results from TCRdb running MiXCR on the reads. Here the sample spans a few hundred thousand distinct CDR3 sequences, 82% being singletons. Material: sorted CD4+, CD8+, or CD8+CD57+ T cells (not recorded which) from PBMCs. All receptors come from a human donor with aplastic anemia.

Comment on this clonotype: One end of the junction does not line up with germline, which may come from a read error. This chain uses TRBV7-9 with TRBJ2-3; 7 bases match TRBD2. Germline CDR1 SEHNR, CDR2 FQNEAQ (reference sequence). CDR3 length: 14 residues. CDR3 nucleotides: TGTGCCAGCAGCTTTACTAGCGCAATGAGCAGTCATTCGTTT. Amino acid sequence: CASSFTSAMSSHSF.

Remarks on this clonotype: The final CDR3 position lacks the conserved phenylalanine or tryptophan, pointing to a likely read error. The chain has TRBV19 and TRBJ2-1; perhaps D is TRBD1 or TRBD2 (5 bases each). V was shortened by 9 bases and J by 11 bases, with 29 bases between the two germline ends. This CDR3 has 16 amino acids. Germline V CDR1 and CDR2: LNHDA, SQIVND (reference sequence). CDR3 amino acids: CASSVEGRPDNDQQFV. The CDR3 DNA is TGTGCCAGCAGCGTAGAGGGCCGACCGGACAATGATCAGCAGTTCGTC.

V gene TRBV9 combines with J gene TRBJ2-1, with a tentative D call TRBD2 (5 bases). The CDR3 runs 13 residues. Germline-derived CDR1 and CDR2 are SGDLS and YYNGEE. With 7 bases removed from V and 11 bases from J, the gap between germline ends came to 19 bases. CDR3 DNA sequence: TGTGCCAGCGGTGGAGGTGGGATCATTCAGCAGTTCTTC. Translating it yields CASGGGGIIQQFF.

Comments on this clonotype: It is likely a read error, because the conserved phenylalanine at the end of the CDR3 is missing. It is unclear where the CDR3 begins or ends on the DNA, so no DNA is shown, and the CDR3 is as TCRdb lists it. V is TRBV2 and J is TRBJ1-2; the table assigns TRBD1, which was not confirmed against the DNA. Germline V gives CDR1 SNHLY, CDR2 FYNNEI. From its first to its last residue, the CDR3 has 16 amino acids. CDR3 residues: CASGAGGTDTQYFCTG.

This chain connects TRBV25-1 to TRBJ2-1; 7 positions match TRBD1. Germline lookup yields CDR1 MGHDK and CDR2 SYGVNS. This CDR3 comprises 14 residues. V lost 8 bases and J lost 5; bases outside the gene matches: 9. The CDR3 DNA follows: TGTGCCAGCTCCTATGGACAGGCGAACAATGAGCAGTTCTTC. Translation gives CASSYGQANNEQFF. Based on the CDR3 plus reference TRBV25-1 and TRBJ2-1, the full variable domain is EADIYQTPRYLVIGTGKKITLECSQTMGHDKMYWYQQDPGMELHLIHYSYGVNSTEKGDLSSESTVSRIRTEHFPLTLESARPSHTSQYLCASSYGQANNEQFFGPGTRLTVL.

This rearrangement joins TRBV19 to TRBJ2-1, with 14 bases fitting TRBD2. The CDR3 contains 17 residues. V dropped 5 bases and J dropped 3; count of bases not matched to a gene: 6. Per the germline V gene, CDR1 is LNHDA and CDR2 is SQIVND (reference sequence). The DNA of the CDR3 is TGTGCCAGTAGTCCAGGGACTAGCGGGAGACGCTACAATGAGCAGTTCTTC. Protein product: CASSPGTSGRRYNEQFF.

This chain connects TRBV5-4 to TRBJ2-7; TRBD2 matches 7 bases. Germline V gene data show CDR1 as SGHNT and CDR2 as YYREEE (reference sequence). Germline trimming cut 2 bases from V and 2 bases from J; bases unmatched to any gene: 4. This CDR3 is 14 amino acids long. This CDR3 is CASSFTSAPYEQYF. The CDR3 DNA is TGTGCCAGCAGCTTTACTAGCGCACCCTACGAGCAGTACTTC.

J is TRBJ1-2 and V is TRBV7-3; 7 positions match TRBD1. The CDR3 loop spans 12 amino acids. CDR1 SGHTA and CDR2 FQGTGA come from the germline V gene. With 7 bases clipped from V and 11 bases from J, the junction kept 10 bases outside the gene matches. Written as DNA, the CDR3 is TGTGCCAGCACCCTAGGGAGACAGGGATACACCTTC. This codes for CASTLGRQGYTF.

V usage is TRBV9 and J usage is TRBJ1-6, with D possibly TRBD1 on 6 matching bases. The V gene lost 2 bases and the J gene lost 14 bases, with 23 bases spanning the gap. The CDR3 covers 16 residues. CDR1 is SGDLS and CDR2 is YYNGEE in the germline V gene. The DNA of the CDR3 is TGTGCCAGCAGCGTGTGGTGGACAGATAACACCGGGGCCCTCCACTTT. Residues: CASSVWWTDNTGALHF.

This clonotype was detected only a few times. The chain combines TRBV15 with TRBJ2-5, with a tentative D call TRBD1 (5 bases). The length of the CDR3 is 14 residues. Deletions cut 8 bases from V and 0 bases from J, with 13 bases between. The V gene's germline CDR1 is LNHNV and CDR2 YYDKDF (reference sequence). DNA of the CDR3: TGTGCCACCCGAGCAGGGATTAACCAAGAGACCCAGTACTTC. Its translation: CATRAGINQETQYF.

This chain uses TRBV19 with TRBJ1-2; maybe TRBD1 (6 bases). The CDR3 sequence is 13 residues long. Germline assignment: CDR1 LNHDA and CDR2 SQIVND (reference sequence). Trimming shortened V by 3 bases and J by 6 bases, and 11 bases separated the two germline ends. CDR3 region: CASSIGAGDGYTF. CDR3 sequence (DNA): TGTGCCAGTAGTATTGGGGCAGGGGATGGCTACACCTTC.

The chain joins TRBV7-6 to TRBJ1-1; a possible D gene is TRBD1 (6 bases). Trimming shortened V by 6 bases and J by 5 bases, and 16 bases separated the two germline ends. The CDR3 consists of 14 residues. Germline V gene sequence: CDR1 SGHVS, CDR2 FNYEAQ. The CDR3 sequence is CASRTHRAATEAFF. CDR3 sequence (DNA): TGTGCCAGCAGAACCCACAGGGCGGCGACTGAAGCTTTCTTT.

As regards this clonotype: One base away lies a much larger clone, so this may be a sequencing read error. This rearrangement joins TRBV7-9 to TRBJ1-1, with unresolved D. Looked up from germline, CDR1 is SEHNR and CDR2 is FQNEAQ (reference sequence). The CDR3 has 15 residues. The V gene lost 3 bases and the J gene lost 14 bases, with 25 bases spanning the gap. CDR3 in DNA: TGTGCCAGCAGCTTTGAAAGAAGCGGGGAGACCGATGAGTTCTTT. Amino acid sequence: CASSFERSGETDEFF.